This T cell receptor (beta chain) was obtained from a study of T cells expressing NK-cell markers. Study as a whole: One of eight sequenced donors was HCMV-seronegative; the other seven were seropositive. Whole-study findings and limits: Clones of NKG2C+ T cells that had expanded were of unclear HCMV specificity. The study found these clonotypes also leading the CD3+CD56-NKG2C+ fraction in a few donors.

Germline CDR1 reads SGHKS; CDR2 reads YYEKEE (reference sequence). This CDR3 contains 14 residues. To note about this clonotype: The antigen is undetermined.

Generation of TCR beta cDNA was performed by 5'RACE template switching incorporating UMIs. Reprocessing the 5' RACE reads, TCRdb reports a single entry for every CDR3 protein and omits DNA. Its clone listing holds about 540,000 distinct CDR3 sequences. The source is a man younger than 35 in good health. The sequenced material came from blood T cells: a sorted CD56 or NKG2C T cell subset, CD4+ or CD8+ T cells, or bulk PBMC T cells (not recorded which). The chain combines TRBV5-5 with TRBJ2-3; TCRdb calls TRBD1, which cannot be checked without DNA. The CDR3 reads CASRTDRGLGTQYF.